This TCR beta chain was sequenced for a study of CD8+ T cells in alopecia areata. General study results and limits: Among the top 100, expanded CD8+ clones were significantly decreased by tofacitinib, as was scalp clonality.

As for treatment: oral pan-JAK inhibitor, 5-10 mg twice daily. The V end was cut by 1 base, the J end by 2 bases, with 7 bases between. Germline CDR1 and CDR2: SGHDT and YYEEEE. This CDR3 region has 13 residues. Comments on this clone: Its antigen is undetermined.

cDNA prepared by RNA extraction and subsequent reverse transcription served as the template for sequencing. The method was immunoSEQ multiplex PCR; TCRdb's version includes in-frame clones alone and lacks a portion of them. The profile shows 140,000 to 150,000 clones, around 50% of them singletons. This TCR derives from a human donor with alopecia areata. This sequence joins TRBV5-6 and TRBJ2-7; TRBD1 might be the D (5 bases). Sequenced here: CD8+ T cells sorted from blood, sampled at week 4, from a patient treated with tofacitinib. The CDR3 spells CASSLQGTYEQYF. CDR3 coding DNA: TGTGCCAGCAGCTTGCAGGGAACCTACGAGCAGTACTTC. Full variable domain (outside the CDR3, taken from reference TRBV5-6 and TRBJ2-7): DAGVTQSPTHLIKTRGQQVTLRCSPKSGHDTVSWYQQALGQGPQFIFQYYEEEERQRGNFPDRFSGHQFPNYSSELNVNALLLGDSALYLCASSLQGTYEQYFGPGTRLTVT.